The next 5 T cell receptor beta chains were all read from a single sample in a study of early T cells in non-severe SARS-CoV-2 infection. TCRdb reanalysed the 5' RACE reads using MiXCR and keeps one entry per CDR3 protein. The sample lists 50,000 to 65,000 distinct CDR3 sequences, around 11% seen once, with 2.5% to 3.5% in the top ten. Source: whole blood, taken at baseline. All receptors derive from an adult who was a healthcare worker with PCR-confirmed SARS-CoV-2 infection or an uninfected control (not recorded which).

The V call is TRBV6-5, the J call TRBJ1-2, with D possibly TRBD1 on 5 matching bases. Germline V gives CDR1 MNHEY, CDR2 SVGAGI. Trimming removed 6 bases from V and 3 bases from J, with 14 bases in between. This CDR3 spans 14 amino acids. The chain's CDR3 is CASRPRRGHYGYTF. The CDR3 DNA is TGTGCCAGCAGGCCCAGGCGGGGCCACTATGGCTACACCTTC.

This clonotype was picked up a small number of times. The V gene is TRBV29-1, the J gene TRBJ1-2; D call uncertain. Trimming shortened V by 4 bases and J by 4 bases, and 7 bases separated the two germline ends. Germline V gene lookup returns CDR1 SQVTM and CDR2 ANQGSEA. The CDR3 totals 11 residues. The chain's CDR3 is CSVARSYGYTF. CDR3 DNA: TGCAGCGTTGCCAGGAGCTATGGCTACACCTTC.

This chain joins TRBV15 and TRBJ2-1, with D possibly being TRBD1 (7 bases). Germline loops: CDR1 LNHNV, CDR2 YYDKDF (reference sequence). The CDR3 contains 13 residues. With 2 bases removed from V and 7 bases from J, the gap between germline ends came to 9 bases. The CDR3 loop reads CATSRQGGNEQFF. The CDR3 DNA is TGTGCCACCAGCAGACAGGGGGGAAATGAGCAGTTCTTC.

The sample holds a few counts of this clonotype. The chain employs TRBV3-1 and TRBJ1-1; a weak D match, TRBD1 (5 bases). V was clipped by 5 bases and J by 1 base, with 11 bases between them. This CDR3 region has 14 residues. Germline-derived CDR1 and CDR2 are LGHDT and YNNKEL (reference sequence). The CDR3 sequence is CASSVAGENTEAFF. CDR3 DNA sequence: TGTGCCAGCAGCGTTGCGGGGGAGAACACTGAAGCTTTCTTT. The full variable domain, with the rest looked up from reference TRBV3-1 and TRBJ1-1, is DTAVSQTPKYLVTQMGNDKSIKCEQNLGHDTMYWYKQDSKKFLKIMFSYNNKELIINETVPNRFSPKSPDKAHLNLHINSLELGDSAVYFCASSVAGENTEAFFGQGTRLTVV.

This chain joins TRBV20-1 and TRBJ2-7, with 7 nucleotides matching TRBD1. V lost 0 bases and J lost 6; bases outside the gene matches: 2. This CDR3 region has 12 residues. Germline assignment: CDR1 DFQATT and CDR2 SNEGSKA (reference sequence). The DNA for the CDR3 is TGCAGTGCTAGAGATAAGGGGGCCGAGCAGTACTTC. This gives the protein CSARDKGAEQYF.